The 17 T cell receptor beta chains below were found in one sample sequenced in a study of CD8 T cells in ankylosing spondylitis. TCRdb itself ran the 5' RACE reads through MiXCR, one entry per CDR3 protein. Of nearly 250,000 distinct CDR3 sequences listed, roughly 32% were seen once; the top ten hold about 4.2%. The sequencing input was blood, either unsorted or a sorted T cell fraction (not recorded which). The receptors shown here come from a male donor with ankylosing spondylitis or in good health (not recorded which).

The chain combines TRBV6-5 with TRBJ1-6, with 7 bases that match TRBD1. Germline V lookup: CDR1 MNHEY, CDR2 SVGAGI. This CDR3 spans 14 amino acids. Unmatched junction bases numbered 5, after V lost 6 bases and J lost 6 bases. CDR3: CASSLNRGNSPLHF. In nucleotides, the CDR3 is TGTGCCAGCAGCTTAAACAGGGGTAATTCACCCCTCCACTTT.

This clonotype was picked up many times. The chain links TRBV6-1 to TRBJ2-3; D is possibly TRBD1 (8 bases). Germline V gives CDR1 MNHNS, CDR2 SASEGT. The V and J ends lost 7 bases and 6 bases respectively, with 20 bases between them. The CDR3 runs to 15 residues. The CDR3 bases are TGTGCCAGCAACCCCAGGGGGCTAGCGGTGGATACGCAGTATTTT. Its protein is CASNPRGLAVDTQYF.

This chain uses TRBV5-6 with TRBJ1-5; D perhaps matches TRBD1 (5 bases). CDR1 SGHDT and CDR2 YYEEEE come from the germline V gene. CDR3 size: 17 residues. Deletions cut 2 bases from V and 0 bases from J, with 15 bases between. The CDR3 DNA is TGTGCCAGCAGCTTTTACTCCGCAGGGAGTAGCAATCAGCCCCAGCATTTT. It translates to CASSFYSAGSSNQPQHF.

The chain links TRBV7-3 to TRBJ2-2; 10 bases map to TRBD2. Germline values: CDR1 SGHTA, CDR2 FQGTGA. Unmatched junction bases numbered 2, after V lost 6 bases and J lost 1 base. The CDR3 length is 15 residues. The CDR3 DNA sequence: TGTGCCAGCAGTTTAGCGGGGGGGAACACCGGGGAGCTGTTTTTT. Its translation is CASSLAGGNTGELFF.

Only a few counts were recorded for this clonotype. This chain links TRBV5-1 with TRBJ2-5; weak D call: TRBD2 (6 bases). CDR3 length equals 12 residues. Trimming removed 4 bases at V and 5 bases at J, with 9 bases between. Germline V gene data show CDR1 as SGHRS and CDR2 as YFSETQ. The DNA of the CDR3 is TGCGCCAGCAGCGCGGACTATGAGACCCAGTACTTC. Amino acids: CASSADYETQYF.

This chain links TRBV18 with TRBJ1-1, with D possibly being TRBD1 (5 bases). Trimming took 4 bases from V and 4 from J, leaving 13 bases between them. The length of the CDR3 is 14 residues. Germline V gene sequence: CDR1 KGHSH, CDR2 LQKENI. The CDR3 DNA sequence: TGTGCCAGCTCACACGGACCTAGGGGCACTGAAGCTTTCTTT. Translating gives CASSHGPRGTEAFF.

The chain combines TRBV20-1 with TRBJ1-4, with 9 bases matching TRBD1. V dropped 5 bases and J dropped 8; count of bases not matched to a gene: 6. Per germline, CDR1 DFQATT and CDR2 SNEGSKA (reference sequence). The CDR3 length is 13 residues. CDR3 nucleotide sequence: TGCAGTGCTCCGGGACAGGGTACCGAAAAACTGTTTTTT. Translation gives CSAPGQGTEKLFF.

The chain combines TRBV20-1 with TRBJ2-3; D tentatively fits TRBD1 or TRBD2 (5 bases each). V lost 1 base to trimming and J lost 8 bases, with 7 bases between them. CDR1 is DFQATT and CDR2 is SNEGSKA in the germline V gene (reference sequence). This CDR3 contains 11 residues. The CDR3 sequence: CSARGGITQYF. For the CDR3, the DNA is TGCAGTGCTAGAGGGGGGATTACGCAGTATTTT.

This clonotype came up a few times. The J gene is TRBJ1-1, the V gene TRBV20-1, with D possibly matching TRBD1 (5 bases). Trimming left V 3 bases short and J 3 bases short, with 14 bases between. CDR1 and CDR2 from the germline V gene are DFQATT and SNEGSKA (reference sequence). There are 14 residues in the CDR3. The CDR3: CSASRWKGHTEAFF. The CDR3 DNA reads TGCAGTGCTAGCCGCTGGAAGGGGCACACTGAAGCTTTCTTT.

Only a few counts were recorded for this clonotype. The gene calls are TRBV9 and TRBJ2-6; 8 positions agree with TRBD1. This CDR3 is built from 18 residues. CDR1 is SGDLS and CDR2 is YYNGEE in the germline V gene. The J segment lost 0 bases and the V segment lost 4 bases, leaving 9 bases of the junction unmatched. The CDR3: CASSPRDRLSSGANVLTF. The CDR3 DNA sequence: TGTGCCAGCAGCCCTCGGGACAGGCTTAGCTCTGGGGCCAACGTCCTGACTTTC.

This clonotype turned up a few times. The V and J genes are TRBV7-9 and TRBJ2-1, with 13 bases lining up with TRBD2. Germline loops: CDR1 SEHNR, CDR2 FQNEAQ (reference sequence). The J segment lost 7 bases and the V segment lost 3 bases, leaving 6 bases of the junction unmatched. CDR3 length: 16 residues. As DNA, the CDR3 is TGTGCCAGCAGCTTGGTACTAGCGGGGGGGCAAAATGAGCAGTTCTTC. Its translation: CASSLVLAGGQNEQFF.

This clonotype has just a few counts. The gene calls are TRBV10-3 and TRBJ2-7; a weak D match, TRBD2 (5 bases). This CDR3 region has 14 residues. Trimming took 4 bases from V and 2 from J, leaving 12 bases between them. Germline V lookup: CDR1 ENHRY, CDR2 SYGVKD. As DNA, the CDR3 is TGTGCCATCAGTGGTGTGGACTCTACCTACGAGCAGTACTTC. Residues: CAISGVDSTYEQYF.

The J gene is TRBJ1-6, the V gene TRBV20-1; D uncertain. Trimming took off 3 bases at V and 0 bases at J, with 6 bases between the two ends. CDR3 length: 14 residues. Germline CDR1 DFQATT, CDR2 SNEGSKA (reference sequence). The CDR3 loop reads CSARRGSYNSPLHF. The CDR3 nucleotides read TGCAGTGCTAGGAGAGGCTCCTATAATTCACCCCTCCACTTT.

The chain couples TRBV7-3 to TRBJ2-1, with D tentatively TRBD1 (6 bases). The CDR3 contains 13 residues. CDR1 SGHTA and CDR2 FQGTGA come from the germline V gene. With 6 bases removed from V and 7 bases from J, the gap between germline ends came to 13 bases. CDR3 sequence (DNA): TGTGCCAGCAGTTCAGGGGTCGGGAATGAGCAGTTCTTC. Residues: CASSSGVGNEQFF.

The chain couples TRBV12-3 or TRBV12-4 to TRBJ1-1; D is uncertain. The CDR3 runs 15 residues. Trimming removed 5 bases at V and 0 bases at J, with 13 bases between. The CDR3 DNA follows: TGTGCCAGCAGTACCATGGGGAAGATGAACACTGAAGCTTTCTTT. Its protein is CASSTMGKMNTEAFF.

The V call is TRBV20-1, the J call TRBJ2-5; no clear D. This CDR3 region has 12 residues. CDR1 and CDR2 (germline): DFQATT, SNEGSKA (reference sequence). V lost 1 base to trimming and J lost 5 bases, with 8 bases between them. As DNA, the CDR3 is TGCAGTGCTAGAGGCCTATTGGAGACCCAGTACTTC. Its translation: CSARGLLETQYF.

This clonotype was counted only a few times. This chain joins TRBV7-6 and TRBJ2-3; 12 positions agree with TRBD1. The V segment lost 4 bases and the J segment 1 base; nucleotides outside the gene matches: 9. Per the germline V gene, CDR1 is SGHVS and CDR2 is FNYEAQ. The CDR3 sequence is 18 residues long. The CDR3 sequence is CASSSVPGQGAGTDTQYF. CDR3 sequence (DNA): TGTGCCAGCAGCTCCGTCCCGGGACAGGGGGCCGGCACAGATACGCAGTATTTT.